The source of this TCR beta chain is a study of tumour-infiltrating T cells in Burkitt lymphoma. About the research overall: All epidemiological Burkitt lymphoma subtypes were represented in the cohort.

The CDR3 runs to 14 residues. The V gene end was trimmed by 6 bases and the J gene end by 0 bases; junction bases not matched to a gene: 8. The germline CDR1 and CDR2 sequences are SQVTM and ANQGSEA. TCRdb's copy holds only in-frame clones and misses some; the assay was immunoSEQ multiplex PCR. The repertoire includes approximately 46,000 clones, roughly 31% of them detected once, and about 3% sits in the top ten. Only a few counts were recorded for this clone. The receptor was isolated from a human donor with Burkitt lymphoma. Sequenced sample: tumor tissue. This chain joins TRBV29-1 and TRBJ2-7, with TRBD1 matching over 7 bases. The CDR3 here is CSVTGDSSSYEQYF. The CDR3 bases are TGCAGCGTGACTGGGGACAGTAGCTCCTACGAGCAGTACTTC.